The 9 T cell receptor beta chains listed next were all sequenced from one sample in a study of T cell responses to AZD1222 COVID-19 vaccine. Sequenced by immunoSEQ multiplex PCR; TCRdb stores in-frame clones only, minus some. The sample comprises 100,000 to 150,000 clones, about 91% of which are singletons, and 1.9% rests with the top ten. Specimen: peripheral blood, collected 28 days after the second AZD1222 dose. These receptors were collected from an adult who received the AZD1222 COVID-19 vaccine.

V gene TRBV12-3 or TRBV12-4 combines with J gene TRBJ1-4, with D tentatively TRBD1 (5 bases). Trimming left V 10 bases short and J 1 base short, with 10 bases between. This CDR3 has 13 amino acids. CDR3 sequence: CATRGGTNEKLFF. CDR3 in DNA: TGTGCCACCCGGGGGGGAACTAATGAAAAACTGTTTTTT.

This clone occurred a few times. The CDR3 loop reads CASSQAELAGGNEQFF. Written as DNA, the CDR3 is TGTGCCAGCAGCCAAGCCGAACTAGCGGGAGGCAATGAGCAGTTCTTC. The J gene is TRBJ2-1, the V gene TRBV3-1 (or the pseudogene TRBV3-2); 12 bases are a match to TRBD2. Germline CDR1 reads LGHDT; CDR2 reads YNNKEL (reference sequence). With 1 base clipped from V and 6 bases from J, the junction kept 4 bases outside the gene matches. This CDR3 spans 16 amino acids.

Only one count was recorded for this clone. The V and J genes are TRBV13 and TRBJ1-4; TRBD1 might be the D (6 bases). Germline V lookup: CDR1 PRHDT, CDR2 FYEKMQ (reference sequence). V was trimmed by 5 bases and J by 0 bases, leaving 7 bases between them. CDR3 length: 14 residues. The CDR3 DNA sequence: TGTGCCAGCAGCACAGGGCCAACTAATGAAAAACTGTTTTTT. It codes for CASSTGPTNEKLFF.

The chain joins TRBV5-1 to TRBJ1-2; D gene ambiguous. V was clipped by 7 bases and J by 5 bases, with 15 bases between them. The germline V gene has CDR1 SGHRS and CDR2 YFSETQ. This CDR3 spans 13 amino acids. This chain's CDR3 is CASGPSTAYGYTF. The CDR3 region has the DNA TGCGCCAGCGGACCCTCGACTGCGTATGGCTACACCTTC.

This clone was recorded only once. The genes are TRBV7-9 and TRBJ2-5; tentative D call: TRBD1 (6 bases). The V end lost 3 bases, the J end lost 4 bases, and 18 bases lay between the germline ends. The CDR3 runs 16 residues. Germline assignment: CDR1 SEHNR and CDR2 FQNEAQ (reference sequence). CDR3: CASSFGQGSTRETQYF. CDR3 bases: TGTGCCAGCAGCTTCGGGCAGGGGTCTACCCGAGAGACCCAGTACTTC.

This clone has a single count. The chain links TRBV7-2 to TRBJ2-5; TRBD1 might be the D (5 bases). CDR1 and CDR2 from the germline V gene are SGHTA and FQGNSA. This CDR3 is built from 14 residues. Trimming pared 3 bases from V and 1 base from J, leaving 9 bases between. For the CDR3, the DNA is TGTGCCAGCAGCTTCGCGACAGCCCAAGAGACCCAGTACTTC. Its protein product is CASSFATAQETQYF. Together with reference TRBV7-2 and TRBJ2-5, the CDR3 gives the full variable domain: GAGVSQSPSNKVTEKGKDVELRCDPISGHTALYWYRQSLGQGLEFLIYFQGNSAPDKSGLPSDRFSAERTGGSVSTLTIQRTQQEDSAVYLCASSFATAQETQYFGPGTRLLVL.

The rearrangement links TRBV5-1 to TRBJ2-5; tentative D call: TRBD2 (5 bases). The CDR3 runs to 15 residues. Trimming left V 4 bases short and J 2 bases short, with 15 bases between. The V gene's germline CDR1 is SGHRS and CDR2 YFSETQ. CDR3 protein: CASSLEEADQETQYF. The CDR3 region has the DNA TGCGCCAGCAGCCTGGAGGAGGCCGATCAAGAGACCCAGTACTTC.

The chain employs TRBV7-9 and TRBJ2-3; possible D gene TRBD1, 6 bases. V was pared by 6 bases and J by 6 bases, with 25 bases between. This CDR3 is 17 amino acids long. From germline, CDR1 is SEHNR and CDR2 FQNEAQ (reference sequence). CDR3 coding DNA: TGTGCCAGCAGGGCAAATTCCCCGGGCAGGGGAAGGGATACGCAGTATTTT. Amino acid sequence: CASRANSPGRGRDTQYF.

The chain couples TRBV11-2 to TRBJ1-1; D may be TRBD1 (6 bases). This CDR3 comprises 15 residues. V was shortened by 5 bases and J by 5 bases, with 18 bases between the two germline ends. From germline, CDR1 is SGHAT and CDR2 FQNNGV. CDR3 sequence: CASSPPLGQGTEAFF. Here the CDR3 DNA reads TGTGCCAGCAGCCCTCCCCTCGGGCAGGGGACTGAAGCTTTCTTT.